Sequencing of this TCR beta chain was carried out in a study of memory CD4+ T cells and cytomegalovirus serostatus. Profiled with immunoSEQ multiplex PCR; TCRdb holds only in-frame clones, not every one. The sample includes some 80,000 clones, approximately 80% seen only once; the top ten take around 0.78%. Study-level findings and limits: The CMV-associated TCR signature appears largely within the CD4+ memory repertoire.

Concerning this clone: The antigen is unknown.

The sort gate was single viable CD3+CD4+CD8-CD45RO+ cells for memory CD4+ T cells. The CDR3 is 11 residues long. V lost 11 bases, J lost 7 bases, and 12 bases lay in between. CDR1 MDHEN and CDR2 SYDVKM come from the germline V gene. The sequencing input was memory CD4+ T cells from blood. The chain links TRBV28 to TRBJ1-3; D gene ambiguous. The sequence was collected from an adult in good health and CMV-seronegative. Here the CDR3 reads CASHGGNTIYF. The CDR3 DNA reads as TGTGCCTCGCACGGCGGGAACACCATATATTTT. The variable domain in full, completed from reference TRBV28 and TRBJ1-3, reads DVKVTQSSRYLVKRTGEKVFLECVQDMDHENMFWYRQDPGLGLRLIYFSYDVKMKEKGDIPEGYSVSREKKERFSLILESASTNQTSMYLCASHGGNTIYFGEGSWLTVV.